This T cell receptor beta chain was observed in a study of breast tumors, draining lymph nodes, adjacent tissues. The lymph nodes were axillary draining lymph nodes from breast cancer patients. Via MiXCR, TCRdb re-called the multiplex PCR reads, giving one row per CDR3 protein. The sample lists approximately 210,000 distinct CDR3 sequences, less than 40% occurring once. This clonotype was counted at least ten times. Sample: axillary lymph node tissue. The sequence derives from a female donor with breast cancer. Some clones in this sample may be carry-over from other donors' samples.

The CDR3, as DNA: TGCGCCAGCAGCTTGGTTGGACAGCAACAGGGGGGGGAGCAGTACTTC. Encoded protein: CASSLVGQQQGGEQYF. The V gene is TRBV5-1, the J gene TRBJ2-7; maybe TRBD1 (8 bases). The CDR3 length is 16 residues. Germline assignment: CDR1 SGHRS and CDR2 YFSETQ. Trimming cost V 0 bases and J 7 bases, with 20 bases left between them.